This T cell receptor beta chain was observed in a study of blood T cell repertoires in COVID-19. Overall study context: Samples taken during acute and convalescent COVID-19 were collected in the United States, Italy and Spain. PBMCs, B-cell-depleted T cells, or T cells provided the cDNA or gDNA that made up the material.

Data came from immunoSEQ multiplex PCR; TCRdb stores just in-frame clones and leaves some out. Of a few hundred thousand clones in the sample, around 90% were seen once. The ends lost 3 bases at V and 4 bases at J; junction bases unmatched: 6. The CDR3 is 15 amino acids. Per germline, CDR1 MNHEY and CDR2 SMNVEV (reference sequence). This sequence was found in a woman aged 18 to 35 with acute COVID-19. Sequenced: PBMCs or T cells enriched from blood (not recorded which). The chain links TRBV27 to TRBJ2-1; TRBD2 agrees at 7 bases. This CDR3 is CASSFRGSPYNEQFF. CDR3 bases: TGTGCCAGCAGTTTTCGCGGGAGCCCTTACAATGAGCAGTTCTTC.